Each of the 6 T cell receptor beta chains below was sequenced from the same sample in a study of CD8+ T cells in alopecia areata. RNA, once extracted, was reverse transcribed into cDNA for use as the sequencing template. TCRdb's table, derived via immunoSEQ multiplex PCR, lists solely in-frame clones and lacks some. The table lists about 210,000 clones, about three fifths of them singletons, with 4% to 5% in the top ten. The treatment was: oral pan-JAK inhibitor, 5-10 mg twice daily. Sample: CD4+ T cells sorted from blood, taken at week 4, from a patient treated with tofacitinib. These receptors all stem from a human donor with alopecia areata.

The chain couples TRBV5-6 to TRBJ2-5, with 10 bases identical to TRBD2. The V and J ends lost 0 bases and 5 bases, in that order; junction bases with no gene match: 10. CDR1 is SGHDT and CDR2 is YYEEEE in the germline V gene. The CDR3 sequence is 17 residues long. This CDR3 reads CASSLDGLTSGLETQYF. The CDR3 nucleotides read TGTGCCAGCAGCTTGGACGGCCTGACTAGCGGGTTGGAGACCCAGTACTTC.

The chain links TRBV10-3 to TRBJ2-6; no reliable D call. Trimming took off 4 bases at V and 0 bases at J, with 10 bases between the two ends. This CDR3 has 16 residues. Germline V CDR1 and CDR2: ENHRY, SYGVKD. The CDR3 bases are TGTGCCATCAGTGGTGCCGGCAGCTCTGGGGCCAACGTCCTGACTTTC. Translated: CAISGAGSSGANVLTF.

The CDR3 loop is CSAISLGLNQPQHF. The CDR3 region has the DNA TGCAGCGCTATTTCACTGGGGCTCAATCAGCCCCAGCATTTT. The J gene is TRBJ1-5, the V gene TRBV29-1, with TRBD1 as a possible D gene (5 bases). The CDR3 spans 14 residues. Trimming left V 7 bases short and J 3 bases short, with 16 bases between. Germline V gene sequence: CDR1 SQVTM, CDR2 ANQGSEA.

V is TRBV5-1 and J is TRBJ2-3; possibly TRBD2 for D (6 bases). The CDR3 covers 17 residues. V gave up 4 bases and J gave up 0 bases, with 18 bases separating them. Germline V CDR1 and CDR2: SGHRS, YFSETQ. CDR3 nucleotide sequence: TGCGCCAGCAGCATTGACGGGACTTGGGCTAGCACAGATACGCAGTATTTT. This translates into CASSIDGTWASTDTQYF.

This clone is a singleton in its sample. The chain uses TRBV29-1 and TRBJ2-7, with D perhaps TRBD1 or TRBD2 (5 bases each). This CDR3 contains 11 residues. CDR1 is SQVTM and CDR2 is ANQGSEA in the germline V gene. V was cut by 6 bases and J by 5 bases, with 11 bases left in between. The CDR3 loop reads CSVRVGDEQYF. DNA for the CDR3: TGCAGCGTGAGGGTAGGGGACGAGCAGTACTTC.

J is TRBJ2-5 and V is TRBV11-2; TRBD1 matches 11 bases. J was trimmed by 5 bases and V by 4 bases; bases with no gene match: 9. The length of the CDR3 is 16 residues. Per the germline V gene, CDR1 is SGHAT and CDR2 is FQNNGV. The CDR3 nucleotides read TGTGCCAGCAGCTCCGCCGGGACAGGGGGTGCGGAGACCCAGTACTTC. Protein product: CASSSAGTGGAETQYF.